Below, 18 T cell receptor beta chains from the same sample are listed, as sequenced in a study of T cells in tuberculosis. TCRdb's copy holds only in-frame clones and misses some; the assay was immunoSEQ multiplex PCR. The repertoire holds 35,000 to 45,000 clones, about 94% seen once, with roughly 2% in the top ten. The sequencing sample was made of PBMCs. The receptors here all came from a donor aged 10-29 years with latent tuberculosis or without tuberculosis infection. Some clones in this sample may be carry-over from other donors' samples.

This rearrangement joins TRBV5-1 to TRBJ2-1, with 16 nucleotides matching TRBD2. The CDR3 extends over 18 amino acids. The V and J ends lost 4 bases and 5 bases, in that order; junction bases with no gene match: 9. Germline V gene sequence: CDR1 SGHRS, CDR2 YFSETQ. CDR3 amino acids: CASSQGLAGGPVDNEQFF. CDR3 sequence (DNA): TGCGCCAGCAGCCAGGGACTAGCGGGAGGGCCCGTAGACAATGAGCAGTTCTTC.

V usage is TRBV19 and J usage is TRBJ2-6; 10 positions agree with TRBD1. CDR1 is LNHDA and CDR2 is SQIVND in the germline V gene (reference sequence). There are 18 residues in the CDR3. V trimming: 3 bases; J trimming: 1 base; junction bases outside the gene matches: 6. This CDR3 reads CASSMGDRGISGANVLTF. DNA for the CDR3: TGTGCCAGTAGTATGGGGGACAGGGGAATTTCTGGGGCCAACGTCCTGACTTTC.

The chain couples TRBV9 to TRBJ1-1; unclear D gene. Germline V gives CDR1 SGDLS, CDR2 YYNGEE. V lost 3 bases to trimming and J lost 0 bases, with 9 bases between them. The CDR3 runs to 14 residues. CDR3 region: CASSAWSVNTEAFF. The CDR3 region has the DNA TGTGCCAGCAGCGCCTGGTCGGTGAACACTGAAGCTTTCTTT.

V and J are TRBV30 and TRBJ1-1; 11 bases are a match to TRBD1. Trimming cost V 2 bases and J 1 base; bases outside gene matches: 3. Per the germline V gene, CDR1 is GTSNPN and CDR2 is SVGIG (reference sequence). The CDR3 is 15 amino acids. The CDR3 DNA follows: TGTGCCTGGAGTCCCGGGACAGGGGGGAACACTGAAGCTTTCTTT. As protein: CAWSPGTGGNTEAFF. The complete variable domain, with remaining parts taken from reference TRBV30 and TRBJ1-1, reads SQTIHQWPATLVQPVGSPLSLECTVEGTSNPNLYWYRQAAGRGLQLLFYSVGIGQISSEVPQNLSASRPQDRQFILSSKKLLLSDSGFYLCAWSPGTGGNTEAFFGQGTRLTVV.

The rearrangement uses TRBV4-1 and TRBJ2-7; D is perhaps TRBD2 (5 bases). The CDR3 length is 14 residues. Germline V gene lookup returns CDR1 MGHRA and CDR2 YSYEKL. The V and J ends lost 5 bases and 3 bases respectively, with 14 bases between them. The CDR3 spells CASSEGSAYYEQYF. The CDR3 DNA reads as TGCGCCAGCAGCGAAGGTAGCGCCTACTACGAGCAGTACTTC.

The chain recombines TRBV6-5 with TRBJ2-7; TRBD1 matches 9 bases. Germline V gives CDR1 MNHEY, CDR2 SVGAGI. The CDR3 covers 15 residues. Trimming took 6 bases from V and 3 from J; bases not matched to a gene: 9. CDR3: CASRRSGQGFYEQYF. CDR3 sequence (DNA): TGTGCCAGCAGGCGATCGGGACAGGGTTTCTACGAGCAGTACTTC.

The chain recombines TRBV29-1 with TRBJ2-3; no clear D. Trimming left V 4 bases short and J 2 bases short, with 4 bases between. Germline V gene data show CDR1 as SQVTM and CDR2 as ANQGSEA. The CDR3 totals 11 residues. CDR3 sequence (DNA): TGCAGCGTTGTACTCACAGATACGCAGTATTTT. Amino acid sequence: CSVVLTDTQYF.

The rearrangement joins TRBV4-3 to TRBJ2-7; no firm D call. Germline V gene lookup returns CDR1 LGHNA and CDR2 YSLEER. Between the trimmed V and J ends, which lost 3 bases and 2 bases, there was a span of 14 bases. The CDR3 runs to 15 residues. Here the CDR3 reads CASSQGTRSPYEQYF. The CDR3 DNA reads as TGCGCCAGCAGCCAGGGTACACGGAGCCCCTACGAGCAGTACTTC.

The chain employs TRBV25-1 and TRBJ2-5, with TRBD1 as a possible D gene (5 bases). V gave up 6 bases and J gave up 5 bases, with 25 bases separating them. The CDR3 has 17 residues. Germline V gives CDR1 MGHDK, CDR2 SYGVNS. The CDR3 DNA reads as TGTGCCAGCAGCAATAGGGGTGAAATATCCGTTGGCGAGACCCAGTACTTC. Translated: CASSNRGEISVGETQYF.

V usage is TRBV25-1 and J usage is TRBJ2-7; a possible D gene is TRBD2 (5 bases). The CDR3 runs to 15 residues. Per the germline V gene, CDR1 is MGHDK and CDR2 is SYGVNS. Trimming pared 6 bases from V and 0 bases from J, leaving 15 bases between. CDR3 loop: CASRGDRPRSYEQYF. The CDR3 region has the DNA TGTGCCAGCAGGGGAGATAGGCCCCGCTCCTACGAGCAGTACTTC.

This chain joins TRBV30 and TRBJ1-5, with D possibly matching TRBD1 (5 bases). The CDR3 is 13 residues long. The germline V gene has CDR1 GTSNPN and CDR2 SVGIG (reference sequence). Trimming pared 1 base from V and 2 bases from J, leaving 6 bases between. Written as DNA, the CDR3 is TGTGCCTGGAGTGAAGGGGGCAATCAGCCCCAGCATTTT. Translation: CAWSEGGNQPQHF.

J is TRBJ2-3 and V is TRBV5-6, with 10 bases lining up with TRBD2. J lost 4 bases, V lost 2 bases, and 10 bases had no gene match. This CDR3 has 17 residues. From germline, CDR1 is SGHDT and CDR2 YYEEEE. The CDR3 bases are TGTGCCAGCAGCTTCCCGACTAGCGGGTGGGGTGCAGATACGCAGTATTTT. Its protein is CASSFPTSGWGADTQYF.

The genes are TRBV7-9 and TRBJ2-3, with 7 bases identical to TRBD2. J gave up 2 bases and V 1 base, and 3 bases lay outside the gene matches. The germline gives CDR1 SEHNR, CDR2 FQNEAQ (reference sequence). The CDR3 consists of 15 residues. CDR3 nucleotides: TGTGCCAGCAGCTTAGAGGGAGGGATCACAGATACGCAGTATTTT. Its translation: CASSLEGGITDTQYF.

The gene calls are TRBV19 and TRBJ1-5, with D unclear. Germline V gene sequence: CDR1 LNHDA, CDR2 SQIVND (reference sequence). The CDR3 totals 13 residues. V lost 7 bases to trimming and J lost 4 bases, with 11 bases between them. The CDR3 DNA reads TGTGCCAGTAAGTGGGGAGCAAATCAGCCCCAGCATTTT. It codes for CASKWGANQPQHF.

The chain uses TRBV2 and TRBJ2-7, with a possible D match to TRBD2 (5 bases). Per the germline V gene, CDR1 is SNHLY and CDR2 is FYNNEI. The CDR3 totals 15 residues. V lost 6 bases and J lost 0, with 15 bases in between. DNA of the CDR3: TGTGCCAGCAGCCCCATGGCCAGCGGCTCCTACGAGCAGTACTTC. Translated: CASSPMASGSYEQYF.

CDR3: CASSPKGGRQGVNTGELFF. Here the CDR3 DNA reads TGTGCCAGCTCACCAAAAGGGGGACGACAGGGAGTGAACACCGGGGAGCTGTTTTTT. The chain is built from TRBV18 and TRBJ2-2; 7 bases map to TRBD1. Germline trimming cut 2 bases from V and 1 base from J; bases unmatched to any gene: 13. CDR3 size: 19 residues. Germline V gene data show CDR1 as KGHSH and CDR2 as LQKENI. Combining the CDR3 with reference TRBV18 and TRBJ2-2 gives the whole variable domain NAGVMQNPRHLVRRRGQEARLRCSPMKGHSHVYWYRQLPEEGLKFMVYLQKENIIDESGMPKERFSAEFPKEGPSILRIQQVVRGDSAAYFCASSPKGGRQGVNTGELFFGEGSRLTVL.

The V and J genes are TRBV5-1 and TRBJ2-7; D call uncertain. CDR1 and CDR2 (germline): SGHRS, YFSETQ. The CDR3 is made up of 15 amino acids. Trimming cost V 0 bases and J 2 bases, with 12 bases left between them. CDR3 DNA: TGCGCCAGCAGCTTGGGTTCTGCGGATGCCTACGAGCAGTACTTC. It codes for CASSLGSADAYEQYF.

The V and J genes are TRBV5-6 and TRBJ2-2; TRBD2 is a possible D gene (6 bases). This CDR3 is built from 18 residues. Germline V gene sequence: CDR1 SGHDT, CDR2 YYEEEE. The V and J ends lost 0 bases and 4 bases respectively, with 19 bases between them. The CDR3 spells CASSLATGGDRSTGELFF. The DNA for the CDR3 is TGTGCCAGCAGCTTGGCGACTGGCGGGGATCGATCCACCGGGGAGCTGTTTTTT.